This entry lists 29 T cell receptor beta chains sequenced from one sample in a study of long-term antiretroviral therapy in people with HIV. Sequencing used immunoSEQ v3.0 at survey level. The repertoire was sequenced with immunoSEQ multiplex PCR; TCRdb's copy has only in-frame clones and lacks some. The repertoire holds 20,000 or so clones, with about 86% as singletons. Here the sequenced sample was unsorted PBMCs, taken 0.1 years before starting antiretroviral therapy. All receptors come from a man aged 35 to 55 with HIV.

The chain uses TRBV4-1 and TRBJ1-2, with TRBD1 identical over 8 bases. V lost 3 bases and J lost 5; bases outside the gene matches: 8. Germline V gene sequence: CDR1 MGHRA, CDR2 YSYEKL. This CDR3 comprises 15 residues. The CDR3 sequence: CASSHPTGGGYGYTF. The CDR3 DNA follows: TGCGCCAGCAGCCATCCCACAGGGGGAGGGTATGGCTACACCTTC.

The chain employs TRBV2 and TRBJ2-2, with a weak D call TRBD2 (6 bases). This CDR3 region has 13 residues. V shed 10 bases and J shed 6 bases, with 15 bases lying between them. Germline assignment: CDR1 SNHLY and CDR2 FYNNEI. CDR3: CATSLERAGELFF. CDR3 sequence (DNA): TGTGCCACCTCCCTGGAGCGGGCCGGGGAGCTGTTTTTT.

The chain couples TRBV5-3 to TRBJ2-7; D tentatively fits TRBD1 or TRBD2 (6 bases each). TRBV5-3 is sorted into the ORF group, with uncertain function. Trimming stripped 10 bases from V and 6 bases from J, with 17 bases between. This CDR3 is built from 12 residues. CDR3 loop: CAGGDVGAEQYF. Written as DNA, the CDR3 is TGTGCCGGAGGGGATGTGGGGGCCGAGCAGTACTTC.

V gene TRBV5-8 combines with J gene TRBJ1-5, with D tentatively TRBD1 (6 bases). The CDR3 has 16 residues. Germline V gene lookup returns CDR1 SGHTS and CDR2 YDEGEE. Trimming shortened V by 4 bases and J by 0 bases, and 14 bases separated the two germline ends. CDR3 sequence reads: CASSPGHGYSNQPQHF. DNA for the CDR3: TGTGCCAGCAGCCCGGGACACGGATATAGCAATCAGCCCCAGCATTTT.

The chain's CDR3 is CAWGGFDRELFF. In DNA form, the CDR3 reads TGTGCCTGGGGGGGGTTTGACAGGGAGCTGTTTTTT. The gene calls are TRBV30 and TRBJ2-2; maybe TRBD2 (6 bases). Trimming removed 5 bases from V and 9 bases from J, with 13 bases in between. From germline, CDR1 is GTSNPN and CDR2 SVGIG (reference sequence). The CDR3 loop spans 12 amino acids.

V and J are TRBV7-2 and TRBJ2-5; unclear D gene. Germline CDR1 SGHTA, CDR2 FQGNSA. CDR3 length: 14 amino acids. Trimming removed 1 base from V and 4 bases from J, with 10 bases in between. The CDR3 spells CASSLDAGAETQYF. The CDR3 DNA reads TGTGCCAGCAGCTTAGATGCAGGCGCAGAGACCCAGTACTTC.

The V and J genes are TRBV27 and TRBJ1-2, with D perhaps TRBD1 (5 bases). The CDR3 runs 13 residues. V was cut by 0 bases and J by 8 bases, with 10 bases left in between. CDR1 MNHEY and CDR2 SMNVEV come from the germline V gene (reference sequence). DNA for the CDR3: TGTGCCAGCAGTTTATCCTCCGGGGGGGGCTACACCTTC. This sequence encodes CASSLSSGGGYTF.

The J gene is TRBJ1-1, the V gene TRBV7-8; D gene ambiguous. The length of the CDR3 is 13 residues. With 3 bases removed from V and 4 bases from J, the gap between germline ends came to 9 bases. Germline V gene sequence: CDR1 SGHVS, CDR2 FQNEAQ. The CDR3 DNA is TGTGCCAGCAGCTTGGTCCTAGGCACTGAAGCTTTCTTT. Translated: CASSLVLGTEAFF.

The chain combines TRBV10-3 with TRBJ2-3; D might be TRBD2 (5 bases). This CDR3 has 14 residues. The V and J ends lost 6 bases and 4 bases respectively, with 14 bases between them. The germline V gene encodes CDR1 ENHRY and CDR2 SYGVKD. The CDR3 coding sequence is TGTGCCATCAGGCCGGGGATGGGCCCAGATACGCAGTATTTT. Its translation is CAIRPGMGPDTQYF.

This chain uses TRBV7-9 with TRBJ1-2; D not certain. With 8 bases removed from V and 2 bases from J, the gap between germline ends came to 9 bases. CDR1 is SEHNR, CDR2 FQNEAQ, per germline (reference sequence). This CDR3 contains 12 residues. Here the CDR3 DNA reads TGTGCCAGCGCTGGGGAAAACTATGGCTACACCTTC. Protein sequence: CASAGENYGYTF.

The chain carries TRBV7-2 and TRBJ2-3; D may be TRBD1 (6 bases). Germline CDR1 SGHTA, CDR2 FQGNSA. The CDR3 contains 15 residues. The ends were cut back, 5 bases at V and 2 bases at J, with 14 bases in the middle. The CDR3 sequence: CASSPSGHITDTQYF. As DNA, the CDR3 is TGTGCCAGCAGCCCTTCGGGACACATCACAGATACGCAGTATTTT.

The genes are TRBV6-1 and TRBJ1-5; D may be TRBD1 (6 bases). Germline V lookup: CDR1 MNHNS, CDR2 SASEGT. The CDR3 totals 15 residues. V lost 7 bases and J lost 0, with 13 bases in between. The CDR3 reads CASTDRYYSNQPQHF. Here the CDR3 DNA reads TGTGCCAGCACCGACAGGTATTATAGCAATCAGCCCCAGCATTTT.

V gene TRBV4-3 combines with J gene TRBJ2-3; D perhaps matches TRBD1 (5 bases). The CDR3 runs 15 residues. CDR1 is LGHNA, CDR2 YSLEER, per germline. Trimming removed 7 bases from V and 4 bases from J, with 18 bases in between. As DNA, the CDR3 is TGCGCCAGCACCCGAAGGGGCCTCGCGGCAGATACGCAGTATTTT. Translation gives CASTRRGLAADTQYF.

V is TRBV7-6 and J is TRBJ2-7; 11 bases agree with TRBD1. The germline gives CDR1 SGHVS, CDR2 FNYEAQ. This CDR3 region has 14 residues. Trimming cost V 5 bases and J 3 bases; bases outside gene matches: 3. CDR3 in amino acids: CASSAGTGGYEQYF. In DNA form, the CDR3 reads TGTGCCAGCAGCGCCGGGACAGGGGGCTACGAGCAGTACTTC. Using reference TRBV7-6 and TRBJ2-7 for the parts outside the CDR3, the full variable domain is GAGVSQSPRYKVTKRGQDVALRCDPISGHVSLYWYRQALGQGPEFLTYFNYEAQQDKSGLPNDRFSAERPEGSISTLTIQRTEQRDSAMYRCASSAGTGGYEQYFGPGTRLTVT.

CDR3 bases: TGTGCCAGCAGGGCGGACAGTTCAGCGCAGTATTTT. Residues: CASRADSSAQYF. V gene TRBV6-5 combines with J gene TRBJ2-3; D possibly corresponds to TRBD1 (6 bases). Trimming pared 6 bases from V and 10 bases from J, leaving 14 bases between. Germline CDR1 and CDR2: MNHEY and SVGAGI. This CDR3 is 12 amino acids long.

The chain employs TRBV28 and TRBJ1-6; D uncertain. V gave up 5 bases and J gave up 8 bases, with 10 bases separating them. Germline CDR1 is MDHEN and CDR2 is SYDVKM. The CDR3 has 13 residues. CDR3 amino acids: CASSALYDSPLHF. Here the CDR3 DNA reads TGTGCCAGCAGTGCCCTTTACGATTCACCCCTCCACTTT.

The rearrangement links TRBV6-5 to TRBJ1-1; D is undetermined. CDR1 is MNHEY and CDR2 is SVGAGI in the germline V gene. The CDR3 has 12 amino acids. V was cut by 2 bases and J by 8 bases, with 9 bases left in between. CDR3 in DNA: TGTGCCAGCAGTTACCCCCTTCTGGAAGCTTTCTTT. Its translation is CASSYPLLEAFF.

The V gene is TRBV7-2, the J gene TRBJ1-5, with D maybe TRBD1 (5 bases). CDR1 is SGHTA, CDR2 FQGNSA, per germline. V lost 5 bases, J lost 7 bases, and 15 bases lay in between. The CDR3 sequence is 14 residues long. CDR3 region: CASSPRAGRQPQHF. In DNA, the CDR3 is TGTGCCAGCAGCCCAAGGGCAGGGCGGCAGCCCCAGCATTTT. The full variable domain, with the rest looked up from reference TRBV7-2 and TRBJ1-5, is GAGVSQSPSNKVTEKGKDVELRCDPISGHTALYWYRQSLGQGLEFLIYFQGNSAPDKSGLPSDRFSAERTGGSVSTLTIQRTQQEDSAVYLCASSPRAGRQPQHFGDGTRLSIL.

This clone was detected a few times. The V gene is TRBV9, the J gene TRBJ2-7; D possibly uses TRBD1 or TRBD2 (6 bases each). Trimming removed 4 bases from V and 7 bases from J, with 15 bases in between. The CDR3 extends over 13 amino acids. CDR1 is SGDLS, CDR2 YYNGEE, per germline. As DNA, the CDR3 is TGTGCCAGCAGCTCGACAGGAGGGTTAGAGCAGTACTTC. The encoded protein is CASSSTGGLEQYF.

This chain joins TRBV11-2 and TRBJ2-1, with 12 bases fitting TRBD2. There are 16 residues in the CDR3. The germline V gene encodes CDR1 SGHAT and CDR2 FQNNGV. V gave up 0 bases and J gave up 7 bases; unmatched junction bases: 4. CDR3 nucleotides: TGTGCCAGCAGCTTAGATCACCTAGCGGGAGGGAATGAGCAGTTCTTC. Its translation is CASSLDHLAGGNEQFF.

The V and J genes are TRBV15 and TRBJ2-7; TRBD1 matches 8 bases. V dropped 3 bases and J dropped 0; count of bases not matched to a gene: 7. The CDR3 is 16 residues long. Germline CDR1 is LNHNV and CDR2 is YYDKDF (reference sequence). The CDR3 DNA is TGTGCCACCAGCAGGCTCCGGACAGGGTCCTCCTACGAGCAGTACTTC. Translation gives CATSRLRTGSSYEQYF.

This clone was detected only a few times. The chain recombines TRBV27 with TRBJ1-5; D call uncertain. Germline lookup yields CDR1 MNHEY and CDR2 SMNVEV (reference sequence). Trimming cost V 4 bases and J 0 bases, with 7 bases left between them. This CDR3 has 14 residues. The CDR3 loop is CASSSSHSNQPQHF. CDR3 in DNA: TGTGCCAGCAGTTCCTCCCATAGCAATCAGCCCCAGCATTTT.

CDR3 loop: CASSPDSGGLETQYF. The CDR3 DNA reads as TGTGCCAGCTCACCAGACTCAGGGGGCTTAGAGACCCAGTACTTC. This chain uses TRBV18 with TRBJ2-5, with TRBD1 identical over 8 bases. The CDR3 runs to 15 residues. The J segment lost 4 bases and the V segment lost 2 bases, leaving 6 bases of the junction unmatched. Germline CDR1 KGHSH, CDR2 LQKENI.

The chain combines TRBV28 with TRBJ1-5, with D possibly being TRBD1 (6 bases). CDR1 and CDR2 (germline): MDHEN, SYDVKM. This CDR3 is 16 amino acids long. V shed 6 bases and J shed 0 bases, with 15 bases lying between them. The CDR3 DNA reads as TGTGCCAGCAGCCCCAGGGGCAGGGGTAGCAATCAGCCCCAGCATTTT. Amino acids: CASSPRGRGSNQPQHF.

V gene TRBV2 combines with J gene TRBJ2-5; TRBD1 aligns across 9 bases. This CDR3 contains 10 residues. Germline V gene lookup returns CDR1 SNHLY and CDR2 FYNNEI. V was pared by 8 bases and J by 13 bases, with 5 bases of the junction left unmatched. CDR3 in amino acids: CASGGQGPYF. CDR3 nucleotides: TGTGCCAGCGGGGGACAGGGTCCGTACTTC.

V is TRBV7-8 and J is TRBJ2-7; perhaps TRBD1 as D (6 bases). V was shortened by 5 bases and J by 0 bases, with 14 bases between the two germline ends. The CDR3 has 15 residues. The germline CDR1 and CDR2 sequences are SGHVS and FQNEAQ. The CDR3 loop reads CASSAGQRFSYEQYF. In DNA, the CDR3 is TGTGCCAGCAGCGCAGGACAGCGATTCTCCTACGAGCAGTACTTC.

This clone was recorded once. The genes are TRBV27 and TRBJ1-2; 10 positions match TRBD1. The V and J ends lost 4 bases and 6 bases, in that order; junction bases with no gene match: 8. Germline V gives CDR1 MNHEY, CDR2 SMNVEV (reference sequence). CDR3 length: 15 amino acids. CDR3 DNA sequence: TGTGCCAGCAGTTCATGGACAGGGGGAAGGCATGGCTACACCTTC. Residues: CASSSWTGGRHGYTF.

The chain is built from TRBV25-1 and TRBJ1-1; D is unresolved. The CDR3 runs to 13 residues. The V gene lost 4 bases and the J gene lost 0 bases, with 6 bases spanning the gap. CDR1 and CDR2 from the germline V gene are MGHDK and SYGVNS. CDR3 protein: CASSALVNTEAFF. CDR3 coding DNA: TGTGCCAGCAGTGCATTGGTGAACACTGAAGCTTTCTTT.

J is TRBJ1-5 and V is TRBV6-1; D unclear. CDR1 MNHNS and CDR2 SASEGT come from the germline V gene. This CDR3 spans 18 amino acids. V was clipped by 2 bases and J by 0 bases, with 17 bases between them. For the CDR3, the DNA is TGTGCCAGCAGTGAAAGCCCAGCCAGAACTAATAGCAATCAGCCCCAGCATTTT. Its protein product is CASSESPARTNSNQPQHF.